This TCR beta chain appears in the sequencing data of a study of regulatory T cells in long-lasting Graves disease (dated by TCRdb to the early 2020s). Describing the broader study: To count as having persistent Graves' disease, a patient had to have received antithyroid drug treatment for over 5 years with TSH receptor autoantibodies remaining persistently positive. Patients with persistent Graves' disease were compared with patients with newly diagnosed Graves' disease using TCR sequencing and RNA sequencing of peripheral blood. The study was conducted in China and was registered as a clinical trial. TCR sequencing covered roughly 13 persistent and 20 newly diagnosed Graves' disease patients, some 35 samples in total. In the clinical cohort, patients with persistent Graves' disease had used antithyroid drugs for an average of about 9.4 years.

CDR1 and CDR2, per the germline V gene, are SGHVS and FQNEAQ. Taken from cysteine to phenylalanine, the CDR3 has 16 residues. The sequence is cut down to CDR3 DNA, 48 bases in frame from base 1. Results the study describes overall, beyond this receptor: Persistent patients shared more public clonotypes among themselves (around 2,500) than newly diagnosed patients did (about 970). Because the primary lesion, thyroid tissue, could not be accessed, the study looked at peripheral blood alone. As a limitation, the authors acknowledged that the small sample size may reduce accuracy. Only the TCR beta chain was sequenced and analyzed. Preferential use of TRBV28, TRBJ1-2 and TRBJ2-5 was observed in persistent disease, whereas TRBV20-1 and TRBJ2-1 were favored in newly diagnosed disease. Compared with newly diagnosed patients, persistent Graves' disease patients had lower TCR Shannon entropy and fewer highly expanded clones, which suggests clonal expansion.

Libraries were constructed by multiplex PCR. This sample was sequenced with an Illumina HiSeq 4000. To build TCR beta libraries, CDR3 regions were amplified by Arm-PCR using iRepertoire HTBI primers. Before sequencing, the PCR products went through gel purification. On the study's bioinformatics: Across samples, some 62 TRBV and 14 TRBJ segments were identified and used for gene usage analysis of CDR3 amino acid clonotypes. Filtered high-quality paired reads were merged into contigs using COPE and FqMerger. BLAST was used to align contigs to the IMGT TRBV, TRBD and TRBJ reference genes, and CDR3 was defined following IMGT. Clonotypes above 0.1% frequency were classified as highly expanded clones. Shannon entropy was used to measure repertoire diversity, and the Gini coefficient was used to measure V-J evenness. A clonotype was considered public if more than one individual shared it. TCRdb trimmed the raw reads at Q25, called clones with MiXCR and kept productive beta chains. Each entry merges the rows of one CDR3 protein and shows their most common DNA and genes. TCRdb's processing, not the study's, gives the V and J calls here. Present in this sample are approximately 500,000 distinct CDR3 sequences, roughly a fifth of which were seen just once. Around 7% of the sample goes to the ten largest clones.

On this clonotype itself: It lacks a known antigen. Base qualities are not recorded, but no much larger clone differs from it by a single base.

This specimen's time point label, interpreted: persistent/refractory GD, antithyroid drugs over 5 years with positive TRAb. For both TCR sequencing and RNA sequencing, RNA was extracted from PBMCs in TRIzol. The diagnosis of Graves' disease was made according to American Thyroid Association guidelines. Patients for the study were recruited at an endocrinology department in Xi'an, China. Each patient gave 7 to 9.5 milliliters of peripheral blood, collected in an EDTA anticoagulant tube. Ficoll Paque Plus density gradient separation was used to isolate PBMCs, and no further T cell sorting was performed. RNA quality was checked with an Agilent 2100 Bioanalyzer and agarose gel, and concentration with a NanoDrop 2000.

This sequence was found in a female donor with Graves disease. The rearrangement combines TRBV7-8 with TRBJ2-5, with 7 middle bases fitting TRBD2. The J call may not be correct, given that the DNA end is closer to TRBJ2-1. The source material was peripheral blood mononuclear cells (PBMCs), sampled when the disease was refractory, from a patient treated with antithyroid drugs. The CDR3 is CASSFPVGLPNNEQFF. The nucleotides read TGTGCCAGCAGCTTTCCTGTGGGACTACCCAACAATGAGCAGTTCTTC.